A single sample gave rise to the 12 T cell receptor beta chains below, sequenced in a study of CD8 T cells in ankylosing spondylitis. Study outcomes and limitations: There was a TCR beta motif, made of several highly homologous variants, that appeared characteristic of ankylosing spondylitis blood.

Their recognized antigens are unknown. MiXCR was run by TCRdb on the 5' RACE reads, yielding one entry per CDR3 protein. This sample has 800,000 to 900,000 distinct CDR3 sequences; about 12% occur once, and the top ten carry roughly 0.51%. What was sequenced was blood, either unsorted or a sorted T cell fraction (not recorded which). The source is a male donor with ankylosing spondylitis.

V usage is TRBV7-8 and J usage is TRBJ2-2, with 9 positions matching TRBD1. The CDR3 extends over 17 amino acids. Germline values: CDR1 SGHVS, CDR2 FQNEAQ. J lost 1 base, V lost 5 bases, and 8 bases had no gene match. The CDR3 bases are TGTGCCAGCAGCCTCCTTCCGGGACAGGGGAACACCGGGGAGCTGTTTTTT. Its protein is CASSLLPGQGNTGELFF.

Only a few counts were recorded for this clonotype. CDR3 residues: CSARDASGAGYEQYF. The CDR3 DNA follows: TGCAGTGCTAGAGACGCTAGCGGAGCGGGCTACGAGCAGTACTTC. The rearrangement links TRBV20-1 to TRBJ2-7, with 7 bases lining up with TRBD2. The CDR3 totals 15 residues. J lost 3 bases, V lost 0 bases, and 8 bases had no gene match. CDR1 DFQATT and CDR2 SNEGSKA come from the germline V gene (reference sequence).

The rearrangement links TRBV20-1 to TRBJ2-1, with D unclear. This CDR3 is built from 16 residues. Germline V CDR1 and CDR2: DFQATT, SNEGSKA (reference sequence). The V end was cut by 5 bases, the J end by 0 bases, with 17 bases between. The CDR3 sequence is CSAGQAGPSSYNEQFF. The CDR3 nucleotides read TGCAGTGCTGGGCAGGCAGGTCCAAGCTCCTACAATGAGCAGTTCTTC.

This clonotype was recorded a few times. The chain is built from TRBV7-9 and TRBJ2-3, with TRBD1 identical over 7 bases. The CDR3 extends over 15 amino acids. Per the germline V gene, CDR1 is SEHNR and CDR2 is FQNEAQ (reference sequence). V shed 3 bases, J shed 2 bases, and the junction held 5 bases outside the gene matches. This chain's CDR3 is CASSLSRGYTDTQYF. CDR3 DNA sequence: TGTGCCAGCAGCTTGAGCAGGGGGTACACAGATACGCAGTATTTT.

This clonotype was observed at least ten times. The chain joins TRBV5-1 to TRBJ2-1; 7 nucleotides align to TRBD1. With 2 bases clipped from V and 2 bases from J, the junction kept 7 bases outside the gene matches. CDR1 is SGHRS, CDR2 YFSETQ, per germline. CDR3 length equals 16 residues. Written as DNA, the CDR3 is TGCGCCAGCAGCTTCACCCGACAGGGCACCTACAATGAGCAGTTCTTC. This gives the protein CASSFTRQGTYNEQFF.

This clonotype was counted a few times. This chain joins TRBV4-3 and TRBJ2-1; 7 nucleotides align to TRBD1. Germline trimming cut 4 bases from V and 6 bases from J; bases unmatched to any gene: 15. CDR3 length equals 17 residues. Germline V gene lookup returns CDR1 LGHNA and CDR2 YSLEER. Here the CDR3 DNA reads TGCGCCAGCAGCCCTTACCTGGACAGGACCAGGGGCAATGAGCAGTTCTTC. It translates to CASSPYLDRTRGNEQFF.

For the CDR3, the DNA is TGTGCCAGCAGCCAAGACGGGCTAGCGGGGTCTCTCTACAATGAGCAGTTCTTC. Protein sequence: CASSQDGLAGSLYNEQFF. The chain is built from TRBV4-2 and TRBJ2-1; 9 nucleotides line up with TRBD2. Germline-derived CDR1 and CDR2 are LGHNA and YNFKEQ. The CDR3 runs 18 residues. V was clipped by 0 bases and J by 3 bases; unmatched bases: 9.

The chain employs TRBV4-3 and TRBJ1-2; D is unclear. V was trimmed by 0 bases and J by 8 bases, leaving 13 bases between them. CDR1 and CDR2 (germline): LGHNA, YSLEER. This CDR3 contains 14 residues. Written as DNA, the CDR3 is TGCGCCAGCAGCCAAGAAGTAAAGGGATTCGGCTACACCTTC. This sequence encodes CASSQEVKGFGYTF.

This clonotype occurred a few times. V is TRBV4-1 and J is TRBJ1-5; D unresolved. Trimming removed 1 base at V and 13 bases at J, with 17 bases between. The CDR3 consists of 14 residues. Germline CDR1 is MGHRA and CDR2 is YSYEKL. The CDR3 nucleotides read TGCGCCAGCAGCCAAGGTTCTGGGCGCGGATTGCAGCATTTT. Amino acids: CASSQGSGRGLQHF.

This clonotype has only a few counts. The genes are TRBV28 and TRBJ2-5, with D unresolved. Germline V gene lookup returns CDR1 MDHEN and CDR2 SYDVKM. Trimming left V 3 bases short and J 7 bases short, with 12 bases between. The CDR3 sequence is 13 residues long. CDR3 nucleotide sequence: TGTGCCAGCAGTTTTATCTTAGGTGGGACCCAGTACTTC. Translated: CASSFILGGTQYF.

This clonotype was counted ten times or more. V usage is TRBV10-2 and J usage is TRBJ1-2; D is possibly TRBD1 (6 bases). Germline V gene data show CDR1 as WSHSY and CDR2 as SAAADI. The ends were cut back, 8 bases at V and 4 bases at J, with 8 bases in the middle. The CDR3 length is 11 residues. The CDR3: CASLDSYGYTF. CDR3 bases: TGCGCCAGCCTGGACAGCTATGGCTACACCTTC.

This chain joins TRBV20-1 and TRBJ2-2; TRBD2 matches 12 bases. The length of the CDR3 is 15 residues. Trimming removed 5 bases from V and 3 bases from J; junction bases left unmatched: 4. Germline lookup yields CDR1 DFQATT and CDR2 SNEGSKA (reference sequence). The DNA of the CDR3 is TGCAGTGCTCTAGCGGGAGGGTTGGACACCGGGGAGCTGTTTTTT. This encodes CSALAGGLDTGELFF.